These 8 T cell receptor beta chains originate from one sample sequenced in a study of vaccination and CD4 T cells after COVID-19. The treatment is: 10-day PBMC culture with coronavirus spike peptide pools or control peptides (ViraFEST assay). Their specific antigens are unknown. The Oncomine TCR Beta short-read assay sequenced DNA from cultured CD4+ T cells. A single record per CDR3 protein comes from TCRdb applying MiXCR to the PCR reads. The table lists about 19,000 distinct CDR3 sequences, around half of them singletons. Sequenced sample: CD4+ T cells from blood, cultured in vitro. The receptors here all came from a human donor who had recovered from COVID-19.

The chain combines TRBV20-1 with TRBJ1-1; no clear D. The CDR3 sequence is 12 residues long. Germline V lookup: CDR1 DFQATT, CDR2 SNEGSKA (reference sequence). Trimming removed 3 bases from V and 4 bases from J, with 9 bases in between. In DNA, the CDR3 is TGCAGTGCTAGTACCCATATCACTGAAGCTTTCTTT. Encoded protein: CSASTHITEAFF.

This clonotype was counted only a few times. The chain employs TRBV6-2 or TRBV6-3 and TRBJ1-6; 8 nucleotides match TRBD1. The CDR3 spans 13 residues. The V gene end was trimmed by 6 bases and the J gene end by 9 bases; junction bases not matched to a gene: 4. The germline CDR1 and CDR2 sequences are MNHEY and SVGEGT. The chain's CDR3 is CASRGTGPSPLHF. CDR3 coding DNA: TGTGCCAGCAGGGGGACAGGACCTTCACCCCTCCACTTT.

The J gene is TRBJ2-7, the V gene TRBV6-1; D remains ambiguous. Germline-derived CDR1 and CDR2 are MNHNS and SASEGT. The CDR3 totals 16 residues. V was cut by 2 bases and J by 1 base, with 15 bases left in between. The CDR3: CASSELVGRASYEQYF. The CDR3 coding sequence is TGTGCCAGCAGTGAACTGGTAGGGCGAGCTTCCTACGAGCAGTACTTC.

The rearrangement links TRBV19 to TRBJ1-1; maybe TRBD1 (6 bases). Trimming removed 3 bases at V and 1 base at J, with 12 bases between. The CDR3 loop spans 15 amino acids. Germline assignment: CDR1 LNHDA and CDR2 SQIVND (reference sequence). The CDR3 spells CASSMVAGQNTEAFF. CDR3 nucleotides: TGTGCCAGTAGTATGGTGGCGGGACAGAACACTGAAGCTTTCTTT. Complete variable domain (other parts from reference TRBV19 and TRBJ1-1): DGGITQSPKYLFRKEGQNVTLSCEQNLNHDAMYWYRQDPGQGLRLIYYSQIVNDFQKGDIAEGYSVSREKKESFPLTVTSAQKNPTAFYLCASSMVAGQNTEAFFGQGTRLTVV.

This clonotype was counted a few times. The chain recombines TRBV27 with TRBJ1-2, with 7 bases aligning to TRBD1. J gave up 8 bases and V 5 bases, and 8 bases lay outside the gene matches. The germline V gene encodes CDR1 MNHEY and CDR2 SMNVEV (reference sequence). The CDR3 is made up of 13 amino acids. CDR3 sequence reads: CASSTGQSFGYTF. CDR3 nucleotide sequence: TGTGCCAGCAGTACGGGACAGTCATTCGGCTACACCTTC.

The rearrangement uses TRBV10-3 and TRBJ1-2, with 7 bases fitting TRBD1. The J segment lost 6 bases and the V segment lost 3 bases, leaving 10 bases of the junction unmatched. This CDR3 is 15 amino acids long. The germline CDR1 and CDR2 sequences are ENHRY and SYGVKD. The CDR3 is CAISEGGRLPDGYTF. The DNA of the CDR3 is TGTGCCATCAGTGAAGGGGGCAGACTCCCCGATGGCTACACCTTC.

V and J are TRBV20-1 and TRBJ1-2; possibly TRBD1 for D (5 bases). CDR1 is DFQATT and CDR2 is SNEGSKA in the germline V gene (reference sequence). The CDR3 covers 13 residues. Trimming shortened V by 6 bases and J by 6 bases, and 17 bases separated the two germline ends. CDR3 region: CSASVQGSNGYTF. The CDR3, as DNA: TGCAGTGCATCTGTCCAGGGAAGTAATGGCTACACCTTC.

The chain combines TRBV6-5 with TRBJ1-2; perhaps TRBD1 as D (6 bases). V was trimmed by 0 bases and J by 4 bases, leaving 12 bases between them. CDR1 and CDR2 from the germline V gene are MNHEY and SVGAGI. This CDR3 has 15 amino acids. CDR3 sequence: CASSYSTGSGYGYTF. CDR3 nucleotides: TGTGCCAGCAGTTACTCTACAGGGTCGGGCTATGGCTACACCTTC.